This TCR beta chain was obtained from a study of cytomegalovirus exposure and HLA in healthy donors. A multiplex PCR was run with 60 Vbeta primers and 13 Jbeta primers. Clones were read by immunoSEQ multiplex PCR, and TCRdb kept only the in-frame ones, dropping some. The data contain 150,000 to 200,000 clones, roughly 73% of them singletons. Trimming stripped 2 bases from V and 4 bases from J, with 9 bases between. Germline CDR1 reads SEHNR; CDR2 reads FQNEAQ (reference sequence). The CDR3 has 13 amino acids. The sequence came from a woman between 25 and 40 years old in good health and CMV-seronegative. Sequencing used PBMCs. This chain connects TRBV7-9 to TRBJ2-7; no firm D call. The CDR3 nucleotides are TGTGCCAGCAGCTTAACAGAGCCATACGAGCAGTACTTC. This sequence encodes CASSLTEPYEQYF.